This TCR beta chain was sequenced during a study of T cell responses to AZD1222 COVID-19 vaccine. Study-wide points: Females made up more of the donors, who were largely white British, and clonal diversity may have come out too low. Of spike-specific TCRs, nearly half reportedly target regions left unmutated in variants.

Sequencing used immunoSEQ multiplex PCR; TCRdb keeps in-frame clones, though not all of them. The table lists about 140,000 clones, 85% to 95% of them singletons. This clone was counted only a few times. Its antigen is not identified. With V trimmed by 5 bases and J by 3 bases, 4 bases remained unmatched. The germline V gene encodes CDR1 SGHNT and CDR2 YENEEA. The CDR3 contains 15 residues. The chain employs TRBV11-3 and TRBJ2-2, with TRBD2 matching over 9 bases. The sequence derives from an adult in good health. This specimen consisted of peripheral blood, obtained on day 0 of AZD1222 vaccination. The DNA for the CDR3 is TGTGCCAGCAGCCCGCGGACTAGCGACACCGGGGAGCTGTTTTTT. Translating gives CASSPRTSDTGELFF.